This TCR beta chain was recovered during a study of OX40 agonist ivuxolimab in advanced cancers. About the research overall: Age averaged approximately 60 years (range roughly 20 to 90), and 80% to 90% were male. Study observations and caveats: Expanded peripheral T-cell antigen specificity went undetermined. Clones of CD4+ and CD8+ blood T cells grew by week 6 at doses of 0.1 to 3.0 mg/kg.

If patients had autoimmune disease history or systemic immunosuppression, they were excluded. This clone has only one observation. The antigen remains unidentified. CDR3 length equals 13 residues. The germline V gene has CDR1 SNHLY and CDR2 FYNNEI. V shed 3 bases and J shed 1 base, with 7 bases lying between them. This table comes from immunoSEQ multiplex PCR, and its TCRdb copy is limited to in-frame clones, with some not included. The sample lists tens of thousands of clones, roughly nine tenths occurring once. The receptor's source is an adult with an advanced solid tumor such as melanoma, head and neck, liver or kidney cancer. V is TRBV2 and J is TRBJ2-7, with unresolved D. The sequenced sample was CD4+ or CD8+ T cells sorted from blood, obtained in a trial of the OX40 agonist ivuxolimab. The CDR3 coding sequence is TGTGCCAGCAGTGACGGCAGTTCCTACGAGCAGTACTTC. The encoded protein is CASSDGSSYEQYF. Combining the CDR3 with reference TRBV2 and TRBJ2-7 gives the whole variable domain EPEVTQTPSHQVTQMGQEVILRCVPISNHLYFYWYRQILGQKVEFLVSFYNNEISEKSEIFDDQFSVERPDGSNFTLKIRSTKLEDSAMYFCASSDGSSYEQYFGPGTRLTVT.